This TCR beta chain was retrieved from a study of blood T cell repertoires in COVID-19 (dated by TCRdb to the early 2020s). With regard to the full study: Samples covering the acute and convalescent phases of COVID-19 were provided by collaborators in the United States, Italy and Spain. The prospective study material was composed of cDNA or gDNA derived from T cells, B-cell-depleted T cells, or PBMCs. Subjects who had been exposed to COVID-19, were actively infected with it, or had recovered from it provided the deeply sampled blood TCRbeta repertoires that made up the dataset. The repertoires were released in a freely available public database intended as a resource for research on the immune response to SARS-CoV-2. Samples came from the ongoing ImmuneRACE study (first 160 participants) plus 1,254 subjects from 6 global collaborators. Nearly every sample came with metadata listing a de-identified subject ID, COVID-19 status, age in years and sex. Where available, HLA class I and class II types were taken from metadata supplied by the sample provider and were not determined by assay-based typing. Overall study results and their limits: How much clinical and demographic metadata was included differed by source and by participant, and the metadata was provided uncurated.

TCRbeta CDR3 regions were amplified from genomic DNA using the immunoSEQ Assay, a bias-controlled multiplex PCR. Concerning the study's data processing: The number of nucleated cells in each sample was estimated by amplification of reference gene primers within the assay. To quantify the absolute abundance of each unique TCRbeta CDR3 rearrangement, sequence reads were collapsed and filtered. For each sample, productive Simpson clonality was calculated as the square root of Simpson's diversity index across productive rearrangements. TCRdb re-hosts the immuneACCESS table, in-frame sequences only. Its copies lack some clones; in the studies checked, an unresolved V gene accounts for under half of them, and the cause for the rest is not known. The V and J calls and clone size were taken over from that table, and D and trimming were inferred from the DNA. The table for this sample lists some 150,000 clones; roughly 80% of them were counted only once. The ten largest clones add up to about 15% of the sample.

Whole blood was collected in K2EDTA tubes by collaborating institutions according to the institutions' own protocols. Collaborator samples were shipped for TCRbeta analysis as frozen whole blood, isolated PBMCs, or DNA extracted from either sample type. About this clone: Its antigen remains unidentified. The sample holds no much larger clone one base away, and base qualities are not on file.

Here V drops 4 bases and J drops 3 bases, and the junction holds 9 bases not matched to any gene. The CDR3, from cysteine to phenylalanine, totals 15 residues. CDR3 DNA only is kept here, 45 bases in frame from base 1. CDR1 SGHRS and CDR2 YFSETQ were looked up in the germline V gene. The chain couples TRBV5-1 to TRBJ1-1; TRBD1 aligns with 7 central bases. This sequence was found in an elderly woman with acute or convalescent COVID-19. The sample consisted of peripheral blood. The nucleotide sequence reads TGCGCCAGCAGCCCCCAGCAGGGGGTTTACACTGAAGCTTTCTTT. This gives the protein CASSPQQGVYTEAFF.